The clone carrying this TCR beta chain was observed at least ten times. What it binds is unknown. These data are taken from a study of T-cell memory formation after mild COVID-19. Study-wide results and caveats: CD4+ contracting clones were mainly CM and EM; CD8+ ones, EMRA.

Germline V gene lookup returns CDR1 SGHTA and CDR2 FQGNSA. V was pared by 5 bases and J by 13 bases, with 8 bases of the junction left unmatched. The CDR3 has 12 amino acids. MiXCR, applied by TCRdb to the 5' RACE reads, yields one record per CDR3 protein. This table holds around 300,000 distinct CDR3 sequences, approximately 13% found once. Sequencing was performed on PBMCs or a T cell subset sorted from them (not recorded which). The chain links TRBV7-2 to TRBJ2-1; 7 bases agree with TRBD2. This clonotype was obtained from a man younger than 30 who had mild COVID-19 (a few samples of this study predate the infection). Cell type and time point are not known. The CDR3 DNA reads as TGTGCCAGCAGCCCCCTAGCGGTTGAACAGTTCTTC. Its protein is CASSPLAVEQFF.